This section outlines one T cell receptor beta chain sequence together with its context. This record comes from a study of blood T cell repertoires in COVID-19. Authors' data handling: Estimates of nucleated cell counts were drawn from the amplification of reference gene primers. Assay used: immunoSEQ multiplex PCR; TCRdb lists only in-frame clones, some missing. D and trimming come from the DNA, and the V and J calls and clone size come from that table. Of about 200,000 clones listed, 65% to 90% are singletons. The CDR3 totals 16 residues. In germline, CDR1 is SEHNR, CDR2 FQNEAQ (reference sequence). V shed 4 bases and J 8 bases; nucleotides not matched to a gene: 12.

The rearrangement links TRBV7-9 to TRBJ2-1; 9 bases map to TRBD2. Sequences were obtained from PBMCs or T cells enriched from blood (not recorded which). The receptor comes from a woman aged 40 to 55 with acute COVID-19. CDR3 region: CASSSVVAGDRDEQFF. DNA for the CDR3: TGTGCCAGCAGCTCCGTGGTAGCGGGAGATCGGGATGAGCAGTTCTTC.